These 3 T cell receptor beta chains share one sample of origin, sequenced in a study of OX40 agonist ivuxolimab in advanced cancers. TCRdb's table, derived via immunoSEQ multiplex PCR, lists solely in-frame clones and lacks some. The top ten hold approximately 0.35% of the sample, which has around 100,000 clones, approximately 89% seen once. The specimen comprised CD4+ or CD8+ T cells sorted from blood, sampled in a trial of the OX40 agonist ivuxolimab. The receptors derive from an adult with an advanced solid tumor such as melanoma, head and neck, liver or kidney cancer.

This chain uses TRBV7-2 with TRBJ2-1; D call uncertain. The CDR3 runs 15 residues. V was trimmed by 2 bases and J by 5 bases, leaving 13 bases between them. Germline V gives CDR1 SGHTA, CDR2 FQGNSA. The CDR3 DNA reads as TGTGCCAGCAGCTTATTGAGTGAGAGGAACAATGAGCAGTTCTTC. Protein product: CASSLLSERNNEQFF.

V and J are TRBV10-3 and TRBJ1-6, with D possibly TRBD1 on 6 matching bases. Trimming shortened V by 3 bases and J by 7 bases, and 19 bases separated the two germline ends. Germline V gives CDR1 ENHRY, CDR2 SYGVKD. The CDR3 is 17 amino acids. The CDR3 nucleotides read TGTGCCATCAGTGATACATCGACGGACAGTCAAAATTCACCCCTCCACTTT. This translates into CAISDTSTDSQNSPLHF.

The chain uses TRBV28 and TRBJ1-5; 7 positions match TRBD1. The length of the CDR3 is 17 residues. V gave up 6 bases and J gave up 3 bases; unmatched junction bases: 14. The germline gives CDR1 MDHEN, CDR2 SYDVKM. The DNA of the CDR3 is TGTGCCAGCAGCTCAACACAGGGGACAAGGAACAATCAGCCCCAGCATTTT. This gives the protein CASSSTQGTRNNQPQHF.